This TCR beta chain is from a study of blood T cells in healthy people across ages. Notes on the study in general: Age brought a roughly linear fall in TCR beta diversity measured per million T cells. Using unsorted PBMCs precluded a conclusive naive versus antigen-experienced comparison.

Together with a sample-barcoded 5' primer, a J-beta primer mix was included in a second PCR lasting 7 to 11 cycles. TCRdb used MiXCR to reprocess the 5' RACE reads, holding one entry per CDR3 protein. This table holds 1.2 million to 1.5 million distinct CDR3 sequences, approximately 60% found once. J gave up 6 bases and V 6 bases, and 14 bases lay outside the gene matches. CDR1 DFQATT and CDR2 SNEGSKA come from the germline V gene (reference sequence). The CDR3 contains 15 residues. With regard to this clonotype: The antigen is not known.

This TCR derives from a young man in good health. This chain joins TRBV20-1 and TRBJ2-1; 7 bases are a match to TRBD2. Sequenced: blood. CDR3 residues: CSATDVQRGLNEQFF. CDR3 bases: TGCAGTGCCACAGACGTCCAGCGGGGCCTCAATGAGCAGTTCTTC.